This T cell receptor beta chain derives from a study of shared clonotypes between healthy human individuals (dated by TCRdb to the early 2020s). Study-wide context: Two women and a few men aged 18 to 49 years were included in the cohort. Per donor, three plates each were used for CD4 naive and CD4 memory, two for CD8 naive, and one for CD8 memory. The study deeply sequenced blood TCR repertoires of about 5 healthy adults to estimate repertoire size and the extent of clonotype sharing between individuals. To increase sequencing depth and limit assay-specific biases, TCR repertoire library preparation and sequencing were carried out by different laboratories using diverse techniques. Between about 0.94 and 10 billion PBMCs per donor were obtained by leukapheresis.

Healthy HIV-negative adults with no recently reported acute infections or vaccinations were included as donors. All donors were Caucasian adults living in Nashville, Tennessee, USA. CD4+ T cells were enriched by magnetic negative selection, after which naive cells were positively selected on CD45RA and the negative fraction was taken as the memory subset. After blood collection by leukapheresis, PBMCs were isolated using Ficoll-Histopaque density gradient centrifugation and then cryopreserved in the vapor phase of liquid nitrogen. Analytical flow cytometry was used to check the purity and quantity of every magnetically sorted T cell population. Genomic DNA was isolated from every sorted fraction and measured by UV absorbance on a Nanodrop 2000c. In regard to this clone: Which antigen it targets is not known. No much larger clone is present one base from it, and per-base qualities are unavailable.

Using the deep immunoSEQ assay, TCR CDR3 regions were amplified from genomic DNA by multiplex PCR. Extracted genomic DNA from each cell subset was distributed evenly across all wells of several immunoSEQ 96-well plates, and each plate was treated as a replicate. For sorted subsets, each replicate PCR was loaded with approximately 200 ng genomic DNA, equivalent to approximately 33,000 T cell genomes. Purified libraries were quantified with a Qubit 3.0 fluorometer, sized on a Bioanalyzer 2100, and re-quantified with the KAPA Library Quantification kit. A separate single-read 150-cycle Illumina NextSeq 550 flow cell was used to sequence each immunoSEQ 96-well plate. Under the source paper's analysis protocol: Because only junctional sequences without quality scores were contained in the immunoSEQ output, filtering matching that applied to full-length reads could not be performed. Sequences were annotated with PyIR, a Python wrapper for IgBLAST v1.9, and V/J genes and CDR3 were assigned using IMGT germline references. Any read was removed if the V/J assignment was weak (E-value above 1e-6), the CDR3 was missing, or the read contained stop codons, out-of-frame junctions, or ambiguous translated residues. A V3J clonotype was defined by an identical inferred V gene, J gene, and CDR3 amino acid sequence. To compute the percentage overlap between repertoires, the number of shared unique clonotypes was divided by the size of the smaller repertoire. Three approaches were used to assess repertoire richness: RTK rarefaction, the Chao1 estimator, and Recon v2.1 estimates of unobserved clonotypes. Generation probabilities for all TCRbeta clonotypes obtained by the gDNA method from a handful of donors were computed using OLGA. TCRdb took this table from immuneACCESS and kept in-frame rearrangements with V and J called. Such tables lack part of the clones; where checked against another copy, unresolved V genes explain under half of the gap, and the rest is unexplained. V, J and clone size reflect that table, while D and trimming were determined from the DNA. The sample yields more than 2,000,000 clones; about 92% were counted once. The top ten clones comprise approximately 0.4% of the sample.

Beyond this particular receptor, the publication reports: Across a handful of donors, around 5% of naive CD4, roughly 3.4% of naive CD8, around 2.1% of memory CD4, and approximately 0.4% of memory CD8 clonotypes were shared. Sampling was restricted to blood, and TCR repertoires in tissues likely differ from the TCR repertoires found in blood. Naive subsets generally had larger estimated clonotype richness than memory subsets did. Based on pairwise subsampling, the degree of clonotype sharing among donors was expected to be affected by sequencing depth. Because the study included a small number of donors, the genetic and exposure-history diversity represented was limited. Rarefaction of sorted-subset datasets indicated incomplete sequencing despite the large sequencing depth. Higher generation probabilities were observed for clonotypes shared by all four sorted-subset donors than for non-shared clonotypes.

The germline V gene supplies CDR1 MNHNS and CDR2 SASEGT. Relative to germline, V is 6 bases shorter and J is 6 bases shorter, with 20 bases between their ends. The CDR3 runs 15 residues from the cysteine to the phenylalanine. Only CDR3 DNA remains: 45 bases, in frame from the first base. The clonotype originates from a man younger than 35 in good health. Some clones in this sample may be carry-over from other donors' samples. Sequencing was carried out using naive CD4+ T cells from PBMCs. Read against the paper, the sample's cell subset or site label means: CD45RA+ positively selected. The chain joins TRBV6-1 to TRBJ1-1; TRBD1 might be the D gene, on 6 matching bases. The nucleotides read TGTGCCAGCAGGGATTTACAGGGCGGGGGCTCTGAAGCTTTCTTT. Its translation reads: CASRDLQGGGSEAFF.